The 30 T cell receptor beta chains reported below all come from one sample, sequenced in a study of blood T cells in healthy people across ages (dated by TCRdb to 2015 to 2017). The library was generated by 5' RACE. Sequenced using an Illumina HiSeq 2500. The second PCR ran for about 6 to 12 cycles and used a J-beta primer mix along with a sample-barcoded 5' primer. Clones were called with MiXCR by TCRdb after fastp trimmed the public reads at Q25, and only in-frame beta chains were retained. Duplicate CDR3 protein sequences are folded into a single record with the most common DNA and genes. The sample includes hundreds of thousands of distinct CDR3 sequences, with around 50% observed a single time. Jointly, the top ten make up 20% to 30% of the sample. The sample was blood. The receptor source for this set is a man aged 35-49 years in good health.

The V gene is TRBV12-3 or TRBV12-4, the J gene TRBJ2-7; the match to TRBD2 covers 8 bases. J gave up 0 bases and V 2 bases, and 6 bases lay outside the gene matches. This CDR3 has 16 residues. This CDR3 reads CASSLSSSGVSYEQYF. CDR3 in DNA: TGTGCCAGCAGTTTAAGTAGTAGCGGGGTCTCCTACGAGCAGTACTTC.

This rearrangement joins TRBV15 to TRBJ2-3; D is tentatively TRBD1 or TRBD2 (8 bases each). Germline loops: CDR1 LNHNV, CDR2 YYDKDF (reference sequence). CDR3 length: 17 amino acids. Between the trimmed V and J ends, which lost 6 bases and 6 bases, there was a span of 25 bases. CDR3 residues: CATRTGQGSASGDTQYF. CDR3 nucleotide sequence: TGTGCCACCAGAACAGGACAGGGATCGGCTAGCGGGGATACGCAGTATTTT. Combining the CDR3 with reference TRBV15 and TRBJ2-3 gives the whole variable domain DAMVIQNPRYQVTQFGKPVTLSCSQTLNHNVMYWYQQKSSQAPKLLFHYYDKDFNNEADTPDNFQSRRPNTSFCFLDIRSPGLGDTAMYLCATRTGQGSASGDTQYFGPGTRLTVL.

This clonotype has only a few counts. V is TRBV29-1 and J is TRBJ1-4, with no clear D. This CDR3 has 11 residues. Germline assignment: CDR1 SQVTM and CDR2 ANQGSEA. Trimming took 4 bases from V and 7 from J, leaving 7 bases between them. The CDR3 DNA follows: TGCAGCGTTGGTCGAGGTGAAAAACTGTTTTTT. Amino acid sequence: CSVGRGEKLFF.

This clonotype came up a few times. The chain joins TRBV7-2 to TRBJ2-2; weak D call: TRBD2 (6 bases). The CDR3 totals 16 residues. The V gene lost 1 base and the J gene lost 0 bases, with 9 bases spanning the gap. The V gene's germline CDR1 is SGHTA and CDR2 FQGNSA. The CDR3, as DNA: TGTGCCAGCAGCTTAGTGAGACTAGCGAACACCGGGGAGCTGTTTTTT. Its protein is CASSLVRLANTGELFF.

The chain uses TRBV29-1 and TRBJ2-1; D might be TRBD1 or TRBD2, each matching 5 bases. V was trimmed by 1 base and J by 1 base, leaving 17 bases between them. The CDR3 contains 17 residues. Germline assignment: CDR1 SQVTM and CDR2 ANQGSEA. CDR3 DNA sequence: TGCAGCGTTGAAGGGGGCCCATCCGAGGGGTCCTACAATGAGCAGTTCTTC. Encoded protein: CSVEGGPSEGSYNEQFF.

This clonotype came up a few times. The genes are TRBV6-2 or TRBV6-3 and TRBJ2-1; D may be TRBD2 (5 bases). The J call may not be correct, given that the DNA end is closer to TRBJ2-7. The CDR3 consists of 16 residues. Germline V lookup: CDR1 MNHEY, CDR2 SVGEGT. In DNA form, the CDR3 reads TGTGCCAGCAGTTCCCGTGTCGGGGTCTCCTACAATGAGCAGTACTTC. Amino acid sequence: CASSSRVGVSYNEQYF.

V is TRBV2 and J is TRBJ2-2; D uncertain. Germline V gene data show CDR1 as SNHLY and CDR2 as FYNNEI. This CDR3 spans 12 amino acids. Trimming pared 6 bases from V and 13 bases from J, leaving 15 bases between. The CDR3 sequence: CASSVGFQRLFF. The CDR3 bases are TGTGCCAGCAGCGTGGGTTTCCAAAGGCTGTTTTTT.

This chain links TRBV6-2 or TRBV6-3 with TRBJ2-3; D gene ambiguous. Germline V lookup: CDR1 MNHEY, CDR2 SVGEGT. The CDR3 has 15 residues. The germline V and J ends were trimmed by 6 bases and 6 bases, with 19 bases remaining between them. The CDR3 nucleotides read TGTGCCAGCAGAGCCCAGTTAGTATTTCTGGATACGCAGTATTTT. Its protein product is CASRAQLVFLDTQYF.

The CDR3 DNA is TGCGCCAGCAGCAAGACACCAACGGGAACCGGGGAGCTGTTTTTT. This gives the protein CASSKTPTGTGELFF. The V call is TRBV5-1, the J call TRBJ2-2; possible D gene TRBD2, 5 bases. The V end was cut by 4 bases, the J end by 5 bases, with 15 bases between. The CDR3 loop spans 15 amino acids. Germline values: CDR1 SGHRS, CDR2 YFSETQ. Full variable domain (rest looked up from reference TRBV5-1 and TRBJ2-2): KAGVTQTPRYLIKTRGQQVTLSCSPISGHRSVSWYQQTPGQGLQFLFEYFSETQRNKGNFPGRFSGRQFSNSRSEMNVSTLELGDSALYLCASSKTPTGTGELFFGEGSRLTVL.

The chain uses TRBV7-8 and TRBJ2-7; D gene ambiguous. CDR3 size: 12 residues. In germline, CDR1 is SGHVS, CDR2 FQNEAQ. The V end lost 8 bases, the J end lost 6 bases, and 14 bases lay between the germline ends. CDR3 loop: CASSRAISEQYF. In nucleotides, the CDR3 is TGTGCCAGCTCAAGGGCAATTAGCGAGCAGTACTTC.

This clonotype was counted a few times. The chain employs TRBV7-2 and TRBJ2-7; tentative D call: TRBD2 (6 bases). Per germline, CDR1 SGHTA and CDR2 FQGNSA. The ends were cut back, 2 bases at V and 3 bases at J, with 17 bases in the middle. The CDR3 loop spans 16 amino acids. In DNA form, the CDR3 reads TGTGCCAGCAGCTTATCCCCTGCGGGGAAGCTCTACGAGCAGTACTTC. It codes for CASSLSPAGKLYEQYF.

This chain uses TRBV7-2 with TRBJ2-3, with a possible D match to TRBD2 (5 bases). In germline, CDR1 is SGHTA, CDR2 FQGNSA. This CDR3 comprises 14 residues. Trimming removed 5 bases at V and 8 bases at J, with 17 bases between. The CDR3 DNA follows: TGTGCCAGCAGCGTGGACCCAAACGGGGTTACGCAGTATTTT. This sequence encodes CASSVDPNGVTQYF.

This chain connects TRBV9 to TRBJ2-1; D is ambiguous. This CDR3 is 12 amino acids long. Germline V gene sequence: CDR1 SGDLS, CDR2 YYNGEE. Trimming stripped 0 bases from V and 8 bases from J, with 6 bases between. CDR3 DNA: TGTGCCAGCAGCGTAGATCGTCATGAGCAGTTCTTC. This sequence encodes CASSVDRHEQFF.

This chain uses TRBV12-3 or TRBV12-4 with TRBJ1-6, with 7 bases aligning to TRBD1. The CDR3 is 15 residues long. The junction had 8 bases not matched to a gene; V was cut back by 3 bases and J by 9 bases. CDR3: CASSLSRGQGSPLHF. In DNA, the CDR3 is TGTGCCAGCAGTTTGTCTAGGGGGCAGGGTTCACCCCTCCACTTT.

The genes are TRBV7-3 and TRBJ1-5, with D tentatively TRBD1 (6 bases). Deletions cut 5 bases from V and 6 bases from J, with 17 bases between. The CDR3 loop spans 15 amino acids. Per germline, CDR1 SGHTA and CDR2 FQGTGA. The CDR3 protein is CASSQNPGTTQPQHF. The CDR3 region has the DNA TGTGCCAGCAGCCAAAACCCGGGGACAACTCAGCCCCAGCATTTT.

The genes are TRBV20-1 and TRBJ2-1, with D perhaps TRBD2 (6 bases). Germline CDR1 and CDR2: DFQATT and SNEGSKA (reference sequence). V lost 0 bases and J 10 bases, leaving 16 bases between the germline ends. This CDR3 spans 14 amino acids. CDR3 amino acids: CSARDQGLSREQFF. CDR3 sequence (DNA): TGCAGTGCTAGAGATCAAGGACTAAGTAGGGAGCAGTTCTTC.

The rearrangement uses TRBV14 and TRBJ2-1, with 7 bases identical to TRBD1. The CDR3 length is 16 residues. The J segment lost 0 bases and the V segment lost 2 bases, leaving 4 bases of the junction unmatched. From germline, CDR1 is SGHDN and CDR2 FVKESK. The CDR3 nucleotides are TGTGCCAGCAGCCAAAGGACAGGCGGCTCCTACAATGAGCAGTTCTTC. Translation: CASSQRTGGSYNEQFF.

The CDR3 loop reads CASSEFQGRATEAFF. Written as DNA, the CDR3 is TGTGCCAGCAGTGAATTCCAGGGTAGAGCCACTGAAGCTTTCTTT. The V and J genes are TRBV25-1 and TRBJ1-1, with D tentatively TRBD1 (5 bases). Trimming removed 1 base at V and 4 bases at J, with 13 bases between. Germline assignment: CDR1 MGHDK and CDR2 SYGVNS. CDR3 length: 15 amino acids.

V is TRBV4-1 and J is TRBJ1-4, with a weak D call TRBD1 (5 bases). Germline V gene lookup returns CDR1 MGHRA and CDR2 YSYEKL. The CDR3 has 15 residues. Deletions cut 5 bases from V and 0 bases from J, with 10 bases between. CDR3 in DNA: TGCGCCAGCAGCTGTGGAGGGGCAACTAATGAAAAACTGTTTTTT. Translating gives CASSCGGATNEKLFF.

This chain joins TRBV28 and TRBJ2-7, with 8 bases lining up with TRBD2. The ends lost 4 bases at V and 1 base at J; junction bases unmatched: 6. CDR1 MDHEN and CDR2 SYDVKM come from the germline V gene. The length of the CDR3 is 15 residues. The DNA for the CDR3 is TGTGCCAGCAGTTCGCCGGGACTAGTGTCCTACGAGCAGTACTTC. It codes for CASSSPGLVSYEQYF.

The chain carries TRBV28 and TRBJ1-2; weak D call: TRBD1 (6 bases). CDR1 is MDHEN and CDR2 is SYDVKM in the germline V gene. Trimming left V 5 bases short and J 8 bases short, with 12 bases between. The CDR3 runs 12 residues. The DNA for the CDR3 is TGTGCCAGCAGTCCTTGGGGGCAGGGCTACACCTTC. Protein sequence: CASSPWGQGYTF.

The chain employs TRBV14 and TRBJ1-4; 9 bases line up with TRBD1. Per germline, CDR1 SGHDN and CDR2 FVKESK. Trimming removed 5 bases from V and 12 bases from J; junction bases left unmatched: 10. The CDR3 has 14 residues. CDR3 region: CASSTGTGRPQLFF. Here the CDR3 DNA reads TGTGCCAGCAGCACCGGGACAGGGAGGCCCCAACTGTTTTTT.

Only a few counts were recorded for this clonotype. The chain combines TRBV6-2 or TRBV6-3 with TRBJ2-1, with D perhaps TRBD1 (5 bases). Trimming pared 3 bases from V and 6 bases from J, leaving 15 bases between. The CDR3 contains 15 residues. CDR1 and CDR2 from the germline V gene are MNHEY and SVGEGT. The DNA of the CDR3 is TGTGCCAGCAGTTATGACAGCCCAGGAATCAATGAGCAGTTCTTC. Translation gives CASSYDSPGINEQFF.

This rearrangement joins TRBV5-6 to TRBJ2-4; weak D call: TRBD1 (8 bases). Germline CDR1 reads SGHDT; CDR2 reads YYEEEE. Trimming pared 2 bases from V and 7 bases from J, leaving 10 bases between. There are 13 residues in the CDR3. CDR3 amino acids: CASSLQGGNIQYF. In nucleotides, the CDR3 is TGTGCCAGCAGCTTACAGGGGGGGAACATTCAGTACTTC.

The gene calls are TRBV7-2 and TRBJ2-7; TRBD1 matches at 7 bases. From germline, CDR1 is SGHTA and CDR2 FQGNSA. The trim removed 6 bases at V and 7 bases at J, leaving 12 bases unmatched. This CDR3 comprises 14 residues. CDR3 residues: CASSRQGAVNEQYF. The DNA of the CDR3 is TGTGCCAGCAGTCGACAGGGTGCGGTGAATGAGCAGTACTTC.

The rearrangement uses TRBV11-1 and TRBJ2-3, with a possible D match to TRBD2 (6 bases). CDR1 is SGHAT, CDR2 FQDESV, per germline (reference sequence). V dropped 1 base and J dropped 0 bases, with 17 bases sitting between them. The CDR3 loop spans 18 amino acids. The CDR3 nucleotides are TGTGCCAGCAGCTTAGGGACTTCGGGGGTCTCTAGCACAGATACGCAGTATTTT. Residues: CASSLGTSGVSSTDTQYF.

The V and J genes are TRBV4-1 and TRBJ1-4, with unresolved D. Germline assignment: CDR1 MGHRA and CDR2 YSYEKL. Trimming took 2 bases from V and 2 from J, leaving 12 bases between them. This CDR3 contains 16 residues. CDR3 sequence: CASSQYLGQTNEKLFF. CDR3 DNA sequence: TGCGCCAGCAGCCAATATTTGGGTCAGACTAATGAAAAACTGTTTTTT.

The rearrangement joins TRBV20-1 to TRBJ1-5; D may be TRBD1 (5 bases). The CDR3 contains 12 residues. The V end was cut by 5 bases, the J end by 3 bases, with 8 bases between. Germline V gene lookup returns CDR1 DFQATT and CDR2 SNEGSKA (reference sequence). The CDR3, as DNA: TGCAGTGCTCCGGGACTCAATCAGCCCCAGCATTTT. Translating gives CSAPGLNQPQHF.

There are many counts of this clonotype. This sequence joins TRBV18 and TRBJ2-5, with a weak D call TRBD1 (6 bases). CDR1 KGHSH and CDR2 LQKENI come from the germline V gene. Trimming cost V 3 bases and J 3 bases, with 11 bases left between them. This CDR3 has 14 residues. In nucleotides, the CDR3 is TGTGCCAGCTCACCGTTACAGGGTGAAGAGACCCAGTACTTC. This encodes CASSPLQGEETQYF.

Of note for this clonotype: The missing conserved phenylalanine or tryptophan at the end of this CDR3 makes a read error likely. It is unclear where the CDR3 begins or ends on the DNA, so no DNA is shown, and the CDR3 is as TCRdb lists it. V usage is TRBV7-3 and J usage is TRBJ2-7; the D call of TRBD1 is as the table states it, not checked on the DNA. The germline CDR1 and CDR2 sequences are SGHTA and FQGTGA. The CDR3 totals 9 residues, both ends included. Here the CDR3 reads CASSPRGAG.